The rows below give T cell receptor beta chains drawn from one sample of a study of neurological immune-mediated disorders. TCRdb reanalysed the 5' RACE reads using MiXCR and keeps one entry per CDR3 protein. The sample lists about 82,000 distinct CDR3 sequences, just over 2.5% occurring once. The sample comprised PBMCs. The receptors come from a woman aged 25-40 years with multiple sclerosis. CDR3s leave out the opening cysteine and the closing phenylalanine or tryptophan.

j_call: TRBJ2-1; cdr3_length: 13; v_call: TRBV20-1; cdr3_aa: SARDLQDSYNEQF
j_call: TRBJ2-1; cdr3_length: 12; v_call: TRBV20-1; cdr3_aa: SARGLEAWDEQF
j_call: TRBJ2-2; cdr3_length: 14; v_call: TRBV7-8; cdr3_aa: ASSLSERPITGELF
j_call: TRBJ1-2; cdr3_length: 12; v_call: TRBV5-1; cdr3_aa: ASSLDGKETGYT
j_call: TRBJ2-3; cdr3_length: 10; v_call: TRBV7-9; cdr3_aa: ASSPFTDTQY
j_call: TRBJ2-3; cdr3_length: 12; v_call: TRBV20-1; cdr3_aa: SAIGTGSTDTQY
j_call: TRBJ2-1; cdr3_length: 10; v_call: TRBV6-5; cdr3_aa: ASSSHLDEQF
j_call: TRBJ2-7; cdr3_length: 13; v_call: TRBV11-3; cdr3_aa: ASSLRLAGGYEQY
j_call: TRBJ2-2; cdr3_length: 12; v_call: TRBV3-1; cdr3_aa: ASSQVLNTGELF
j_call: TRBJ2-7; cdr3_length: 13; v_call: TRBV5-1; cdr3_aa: ASSPGGGDPYEQY
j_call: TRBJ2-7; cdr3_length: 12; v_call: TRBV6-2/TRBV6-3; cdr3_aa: ASRKQGGSYEQY
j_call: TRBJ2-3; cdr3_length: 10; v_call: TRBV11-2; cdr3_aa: ASSFQYDLWD
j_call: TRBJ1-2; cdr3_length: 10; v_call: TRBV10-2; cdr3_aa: ASRGIFDGYT
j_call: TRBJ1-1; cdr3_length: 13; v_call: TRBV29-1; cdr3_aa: SVEDSRGGGTEAF
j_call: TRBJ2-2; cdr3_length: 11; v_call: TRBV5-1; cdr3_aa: ASSLMNTGELF
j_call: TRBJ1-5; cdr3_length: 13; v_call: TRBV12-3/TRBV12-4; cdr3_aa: ASSLIEGAGQPQH
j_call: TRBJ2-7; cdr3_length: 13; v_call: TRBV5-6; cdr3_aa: ASSLTTVARDEQY
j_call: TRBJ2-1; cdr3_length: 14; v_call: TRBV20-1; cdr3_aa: SARKIEATAHNEQF
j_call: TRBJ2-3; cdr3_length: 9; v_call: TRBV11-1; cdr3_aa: ASSPSDTQY
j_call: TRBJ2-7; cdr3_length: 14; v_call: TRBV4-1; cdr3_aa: ASSRVTGKTYYEQY
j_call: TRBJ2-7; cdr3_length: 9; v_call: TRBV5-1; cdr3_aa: ASSFGDEQY
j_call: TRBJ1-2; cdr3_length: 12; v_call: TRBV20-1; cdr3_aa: SASRRKRDYGYT
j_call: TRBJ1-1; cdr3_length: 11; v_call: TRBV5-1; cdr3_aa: ASSLAGGGEAF
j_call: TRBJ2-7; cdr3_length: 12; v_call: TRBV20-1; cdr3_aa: SASRRAAQNEQY
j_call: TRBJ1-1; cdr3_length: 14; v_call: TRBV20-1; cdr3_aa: SAPPPEANLNTEAF
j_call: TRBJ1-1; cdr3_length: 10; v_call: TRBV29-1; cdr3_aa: SGGDMNTEAF
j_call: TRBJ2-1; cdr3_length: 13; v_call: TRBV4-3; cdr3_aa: ASSQDAGGGNEQF
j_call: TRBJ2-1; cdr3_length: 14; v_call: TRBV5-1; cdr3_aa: ASSLTGALSYNEQF